This T cell receptor beta chain is from a study of T cells in localized non-small cell lung cancer. CDR3 size: 13 residues. From germline, CDR1 is SGDLS and CDR2 YYNGEE. V gave up 0 bases and J gave up 4 bases, with 8 bases separating them. Generated by immunoSEQ multiplex PCR, the TCRdb table keeps only in-frame clones and is missing some. The sample shows some 78,000 clones, around four fifths of them seen only once. This clone was counted ten times or more. The origin of this receptor is a man aged 35 to 70 with stage I lung adenocarcinoma. The sequencing used peripheral blood, collected before any cancer treatment. The chain combines TRBV9 with TRBJ2-7; D ambiguous. This CDR3 is CASSVDQGYEQYF. CDR3 in DNA: TGTGCCAGCAGCGTAGATCAAGGGTACGAGCAGTACTTC.